This T cell receptor beta chain was sequenced in a study of control samples from healthy donors and cancer patients. The CDR3 has 14 residues. V dropped 0 bases and J dropped 2; count of bases not matched to a gene: 0. Germline V lookup: CDR1 PRHDT, CDR2 FYEKMQ (reference sequence). Generated by immunoSEQ multiplex PCR, the TCRdb table keeps only in-frame clones and is missing some. The data hold around 80,000 clones, with around nine tenths observed a single time. The chain links TRBV13 to TRBJ1-2; 7 nucleotides agree with TRBD1. The sample comprised blood. The sequence derives from a woman aged 45-65 years in good health. The CDR3 DNA sequence: TGTGCCAGCAGCTTAGGGGGACAGAACTATGGCTACACCTTC. The encoded protein is CASSLGGQNYGYTF.